This T cell receptor beta chain was sequenced in a study of T-cell memory formation after mild COVID-19. TCRdb re-called the 5' RACE reads with MiXCR, one entry per CDR3 protein. The repertoire consists of approximately 250,000 distinct CDR3 sequences, with 16% occurring once and the leading ten covering around 23%. Points from the study as a whole: Clones that contracted clustered mainly in CM and EM if CD4+ and in EMRA if CD8+. Cross-reactive memory seemingly joined, as some responding clones were found in pre-infection memory.

Germline values: CDR1 SQVTM, CDR2 ANQGSEA. Trimming cost V 6 bases and J 2 bases, with 16 bases left between them. The CDR3 runs 14 residues. This clonotype turned up a few times. The antigen is undetermined. Sequenced: PBMCs or a T cell subset sorted from them (not recorded which). The chain combines TRBV29-1 with TRBJ2-5; weak D call: TRBD1 (7 bases). This sequence originates from a young man who had mild COVID-19 (a few samples of this study predate the infection). Cell type and time point are not known. This CDR3 reads CSVISGGTQETQYF. Written as DNA, the CDR3 is TGCAGCGTCATCTCAGGGGGGACACAAGAGACCCAGTACTTC.